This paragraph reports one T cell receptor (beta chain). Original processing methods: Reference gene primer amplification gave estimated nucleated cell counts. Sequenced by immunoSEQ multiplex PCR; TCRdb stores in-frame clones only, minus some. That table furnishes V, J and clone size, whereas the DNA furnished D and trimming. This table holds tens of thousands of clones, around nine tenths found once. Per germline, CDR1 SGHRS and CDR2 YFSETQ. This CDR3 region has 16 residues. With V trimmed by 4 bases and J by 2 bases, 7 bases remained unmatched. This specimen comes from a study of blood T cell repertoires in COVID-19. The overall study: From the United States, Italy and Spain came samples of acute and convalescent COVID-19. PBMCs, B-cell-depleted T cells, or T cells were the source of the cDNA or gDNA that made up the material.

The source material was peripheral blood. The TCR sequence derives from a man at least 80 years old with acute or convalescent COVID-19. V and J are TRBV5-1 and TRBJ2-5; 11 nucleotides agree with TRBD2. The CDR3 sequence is CASSPGLAGSQETQYF. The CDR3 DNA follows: TGCGCCAGCAGCCCAGGACTAGCGGGCTCACAAGAGACCCAGTACTTC. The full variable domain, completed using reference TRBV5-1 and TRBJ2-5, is KAGVTQTPRYLIKTRGQQVTLSCSPISGHRSVSWYQQTPGQGLQFLFEYFSETQRNKGNFPGRFSGRQFSNSRSEMNVSTLELGDSALYLCASSPGLAGSQETQYFGPGTRLLVL.